Sequencing of this TCR beta chain was carried out in a study of lymphopenia after photon versus proton radiotherapy. V dropped 2 bases and J dropped 0 bases, with 13 bases sitting between them. The CDR3 length is 17 residues. Germline lookup yields CDR1 SGHTA and CDR2 FQGNSA. About this clone: Its target is not known.

Sequencing was performed with immunoSEQ multiplex PCR; in TCRdb, only in-frame clones are kept and a portion is missing. This sample has tens of thousands of clones, with 94% found just once. Study-wide findings and caveats: Proton therapy kept repertoires fairly stable, unlike photons, which gained effector/memory cells. Only patients who died were analyzed for survival; proton advantage is unproven. Oligoclonal CD8+ Temra expansion after nadir drove photon patients' diversity drop.

The specimen comprised peripheral blood, sampled from a patient treated with photon-based radiotherapy. The receptor's source is a woman aged 45-59 years with cholangiocarcinoma. J is TRBJ2-2 and V is TRBV7-2; maybe TRBD2 (7 bases). CDR3 sequence: CASSLWRGTSNTGELFF. DNA for the CDR3: TGTGCCAGCAGCTTATGGCGGGGGACATCGAACACCGGGGAGCTGTTTTTT. Using reference TRBV7-2 and TRBJ2-2 for the parts outside the CDR3, the full variable domain is GAGVSQSPSNKVTEKGKDVELRCDPISGHTALYWYRQSLGQGLEFLIYFQGNSAPDKSGLPSDRFSAERTGGSVSTLTIQRTQQEDSAVYLCASSLWRGTSNTGELFFGEGSRLTVL.